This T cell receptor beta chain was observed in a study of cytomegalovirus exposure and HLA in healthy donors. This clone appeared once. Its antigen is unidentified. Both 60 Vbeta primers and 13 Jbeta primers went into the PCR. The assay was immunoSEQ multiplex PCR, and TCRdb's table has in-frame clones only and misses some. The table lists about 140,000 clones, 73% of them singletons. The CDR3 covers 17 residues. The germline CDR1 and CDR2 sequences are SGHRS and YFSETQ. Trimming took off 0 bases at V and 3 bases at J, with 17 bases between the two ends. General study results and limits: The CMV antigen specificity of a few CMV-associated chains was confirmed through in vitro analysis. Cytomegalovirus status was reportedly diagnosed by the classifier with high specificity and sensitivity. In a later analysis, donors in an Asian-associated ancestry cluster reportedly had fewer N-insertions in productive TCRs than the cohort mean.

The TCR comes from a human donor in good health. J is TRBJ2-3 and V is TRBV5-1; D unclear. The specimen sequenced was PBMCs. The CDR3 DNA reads TGCGCCAGCAGCTTGGAGCCCTCTTTAATCGCGACAGATACGCAGTATTTT. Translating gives CASSLEPSLIATDTQYF.